A selection of T cell receptor beta chains follows, all from one sample in a study of OX40 agonist ivuxolimab in advanced cancers. The table came from immunoSEQ multiplex PCR; TCRdb's copy has only in-frame clones and leaves some out. The sample has tens of thousands of clones; roughly 84% are singletons. The input for sequencing was CD4+ or CD8+ T cells sorted from blood, taken in a trial of the OX40 agonist ivuxolimab. The source is an adult with an advanced solid tumor such as melanoma, head and neck, liver or kidney cancer. Both conserved end residues are part of each CDR3. A D gene is named only where the DNA matches it firmly.

V: TRBV2
D: TRBD1
CDR3: CASRGTASNYGYTF

V: TRBV28
D: NA
CDR3: CASSSPGSVDTEAFF

V: TRBV2
D: NA
CDR3: CASSMGSGELFF

V: TRBV2
D: NA
CDR3: CASSELPGDIQYF

V: TRBV7-2
D: NA
CDR3: CASSPDALSHTQYF

V: TRBV5-1
D: TRBD1
CDR3: CASSSGTGVGYGYTF

V: TRBV7-2
D: NA
CDR3: CASSQGGGTGANVLTF

V: TRBV30
D: NA
CDR3: CAWSDVKAGELFF

V: TRBV15
D: NA
CDR3: CATSLTANQPQHF

V: TRBV5-4
D: TRBD1
CDR3: CASSPSLPGQGSYGYTF

V: TRBV6-1
D: TRBD1
CDR3: CASSHGTGSNQPQHF

V: TRBV2
D: NA
CDR3: CATTAPGTEAFF

V: TRBV5-4
D: NA
CDR3: CASSKPGRGTGANVLTF

V: TRBV19
D: NA
CDR3: CASKRPGALEGGNTIYF

V: TRBV5-8
D: NA
CDR3: CASTIPDRIYGYTF

V: TRBV6-1
D: NA
CDR3: CASTDGTDNEQFF

V: TRBV13
D: TRBD2
CDR3: CASSLDAGGYYNEQFF

V: TRBV5-1
D: NA
CDR3: CASSLAGHGNTIYF

V: TRBV5-4
D: NA
CDR3: CASSPHGEQFF

V: TRBV6-6
D: TRBD1
CDR3: CASTPRQGAGGYTF

V: TRBV28
D: NA
CDR3: CASSFGLGMRHTEAFF

V: TRBV30
D: TRBD1
CDR3: CAWSETGGSGNTIYF

V: TRBV11-2
D: TRBD2
CDR3: CASSLQAGTNTGELFF

V: TRBV10-3
D: NA
CDR3: CAISFSSEGRNTEAFF

V: TRBV28
D: NA
CDR3: CASSLAPGPQHF

V: TRBV10-3
D: NA
CDR3: CAISESRGGLNTDTQYF

V: TRBV7-9
D: TRBD2
CDR3: CASSNSGGALGEQFF

V: TRBV10-3
D: TRBD2
CDR3: CAISERAGTSGGRQFF

V: TRBV9
D: NA
CDR3: CASSPRPSTEAFF

V: TRBV15
D: TRBD1
CDR3: CATSSRGGTATSPLHF

V: TRBV7-9
D: NA
CDR3: CARSLFTAMNTEAFF

V: TRBV18
D: TRBD1
CDR3: CASSRGTDSLPSSYNEQFF

V: TRBV15
D: NA
CDR3: CATSRDVGRYAYGYTF

V: TRBV7-2
D: NA
CDR3: CASTYRVQTDTQYF

V: TRBV2
D: NA
CDR3: CASSVGRDYGYTF

V: TRBV2
D: TRBD2
CDR3: CASRRGLGNNEQFF

V: TRBV11-2
D: NA
CDR3: CASSLEAAGHGYTF

V: TRBV5-1
D: TRBD1
CDR3: CASSSETGIGELFF

V: TRBV18
D: NA
CDR3: CASSPGGRNQPQHF

V: TRBV7-2
D: TRBD2
CDR3: CASSLDQRGGPETQYF

V: TRBV30
D: NA
CDR3: CAWSVSSAFSGEQYF

V: TRBV29-1
D: TRBD2
CDR3: CSVSGLAGVNEQFF

V: TRBV27
D: NA
CDR3: CASSLSDGGLPQHF

V: TRBV28
D: NA
CDR3: CASSFSPKGYEQFF

V: TRBV5-4
D: TRBD1
CDR3: CASTTGTGPRDTQYF

V: TRBV7-2
D: NA
CDR3: CASSASNGGTEAFF

V: TRBV2
D: NA
CDR3: CASSPYPATSGELFF

V: TRBV6-5
D: TRBD1
CDR3: CASRVGGDGNTIYF

V: TRBV19
D: NA
CDR3: CASSPGRQFTDTQYF

V: TRBV7-9
D: TRBD1
CDR3: CASSLDRGRGEKLFF

V: TRBV28
D: NA
CDR3: CASSLESSYEQYF